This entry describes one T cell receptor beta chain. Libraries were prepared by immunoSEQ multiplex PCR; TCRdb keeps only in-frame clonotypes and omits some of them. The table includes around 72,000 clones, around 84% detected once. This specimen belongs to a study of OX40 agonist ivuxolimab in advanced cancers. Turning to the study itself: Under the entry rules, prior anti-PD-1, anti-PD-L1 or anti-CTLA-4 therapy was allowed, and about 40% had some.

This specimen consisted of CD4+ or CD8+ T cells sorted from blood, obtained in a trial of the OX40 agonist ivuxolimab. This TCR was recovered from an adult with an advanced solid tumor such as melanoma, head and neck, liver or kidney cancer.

CDR3 coding DNA: TGTGCCAGCAGAACCGCGGGGGACAGCTATTCACCCCTCCACTTT. It translates to CASRTAGDSYSPLHF. V gene TRBV6-6 combines with J gene TRBJ1-6; 7 positions match TRBD1. The germline CDR1 and CDR2 sequences are MNHNY and SVGAGI (reference sequence). The CDR3 length is 15 residues. Trimming at V came to 6 bases and at J to 8 bases, leaving 10 bases not matched to a gene.